The rows below give T cell receptor beta chains drawn from one sample of a study of T cell repertoires in cytomegalovirus infection. One entry per CDR3 protein results from TCRdb running MiXCR on the reads. The sample has 210,000 or so distinct CDR3 sequences, 5% to 8.5% seen once. What was sequenced was PBMCs. The receptors come from a human donor in good health (CMV status not recorded). Some clones in this sample may be carry-over from other donors' samples. Both conserved end residues are part of each CDR3. The D gene is left open where the match is weak. Clone size is shown for a subset of rows, as once, few, many or a class of expanded clone.

d_gene,abundance,j_gene,v_gene,CDR3aa,CDR3nt
-,many,TRBJ1-5,TRBV28,CASEGGSNQPQHF,TGTGCTAGCGAGGGAGGAAGCAATCAGCCCCAGCATTTT
-,many,TRBJ2-2,TRBV7-2,CASTSSGELFF,TGTGCCAGCACCTCTTCGGGGGAGCTGTTTTTT
-,many,TRBJ1-2,TRBV29-1,CSLGENYGYTF,TGCAGCCTTGGCGAGAACTATGGCTACACCTTC
-,many,TRBJ2-7,TRBV11-1,CASSFLTDPYEQYF,TGTGCCAGCAGCTTTCTTACGGACCCCTACGAGCAGTACTTC
TRBD2,many,TRBJ2-5,TRBV25-1,CASSVPGGRKETQYF,TGTGCCAGCAGTGTTCCGGGAGGCCGAAAAGAGACCCAGTACTTC
-,-,TRBJ1-1,TRBV6-5,CASSYSEGVLNTEAFF,TGTGCCAGCAGTTACTCTGAGGGGGTCTTGAACACTGAAGCTTTCTTT
-,many,TRBJ1-1,TRBV14,CASSQQGGNTEAFF,TGTGCCAGCAGCCAACAGGGTGGAAACACTGAAGCTTTCTTT
-,many,TRBJ2-7,TRBV7-2,CASSLNRGGLTDEQYF,TGTGCCAGCAGCTTAAACAGGGGAGGCTTAACCGACGAGCAGTACTTC
TRBD1,many,TRBJ1-1,TRBV7-2,CASSRQGIGGTEAFF,TGTGCCAGCAGCCGACAGGGAATTGGGGGCACTGAAGCTTTCTTT
TRBD2,many,TRBJ2-7,TRBV5-1,CASSSGTPGEQYF,TGCGCCAGCAGCAGCGGGACGCCCGGCGAGCAGTACTTC
TRBD1,many,TRBJ2-3,TRBV10-3,CAISAWTGQSTDTQYF,TGTGCCATCAGTGCGTGGACAGGGCAGAGCACAGATACGCAGTATTTT
-,-,TRBJ2-5,TRBV10-3,CAISEKSLETQYF,TGTGCCATCAGTGAGAAGAGTTTGGAGACCCAGTACTTC
-,-,TRBJ2-2,TRBV20-1,CSASRDFGEELFF,TGCAGTGCTAGCAGGGATTTCGGAGAGGAGCTGTTTTTT
-,few,TRBJ1-1,TRBV20-1,CRGMLTNTEAFF,TGCAGGGGGATGTTGACGAACACTGAAGCTTTCTTT
-,many,TRBJ1-5,TRBV20-1,CSAPETEYRDNQPQHF,TGCAGTGCTCCGGAGACAGAATACAGAGATAATCAGCCCCAGCATTTT
-,many,TRBJ1-3,TRBV12-3/TRBV12-4,CASSPLRRNSGNTIYF,TGTGCCAGCAGCCCTCTGAGGAGGAACTCTGGAAACACCATATATTTT
TRBD2,many,TRBJ2-4,TRBV12-3/TRBV12-4,CASSSDPPLRGGPAKNIQYF,TGTGCCAGCAGTTCGGACCCCCCGTTGCGGGGGGGCCCTGCCAAAAACATTCAGTACTTC
-,many,TRBJ2-7,TRBV7-6,CASSRPGLGYEQYF,TGTGCCAGCAGCCGACCGGGACTGGGTTACGAGCAGTACTTC
-,many,TRBJ1-5,TRBV19,CRGRRRNQPQHF,TGCCGTGGTCGACGGCGCAATCAGCCCCAGCATTTT
-,many,TRBJ2-2,TRBV20-1,CSASLGGSGELFF,TGCAGTGCTAGTTTGGGCGGAAGCGGGGAGCTGTTTTTT
-,many,TRBJ2-7,TRBV7-8,CASSPRRGSGDSYEQYF,TGTGCCAGCAGCCCGCGGCGGGGGTCAGGGGATTCCTACGAGCAGTACTTC
-,many,TRBJ1-5,TRBV28,CASSPSGGSGNQPQHF,TGTGCCAGCAGCCCAAGCGGGGGGTCGGGCAATCAGCCCCAGCATTTT
TRBD2,many,TRBJ2-1,TRBV5-1,CASSASTSGGPYNEQFF,TGCGCCAGCAGCGCCTCGACTAGCGGGGGGCCTTACAATGAGCAGTTCTTC
-,few,TRBJ2-1,TRBV20-1,CSVLFAGHNEQFF,TGCAGTGTGCTGTTCGCGGGGCACAATGAGCAGTTCTTC
TRBD2,many,TRBJ2-2,TRBV7-6,CASSWRGPSGGSATGELFF,TGTGCCAGCAGCTGGAGGGGGCCTAGCGGGGGTTCCGCCACCGGGGAGCTGTTTTTT
TRBD1,many,TRBJ1-2,TRBV7-2,CASSARDSRWGGYTF,TGTGCCAGCAGCGCTCGGGACAGCCGCTGGGGTGGCTACACCTTC
-,-,TRBJ1-3,TRBV20-1,CSAKTRTQLGDTIYF,TGCAGTGCAAAGACAAGGACCCAACTCGGAGACACCATATATTTT
-,-,TRBJ2-1,TRBV2,CASTGTSRVKDEQFF,TGTGCCAGCACCGGGACGTCGCGGGTTAAAGATGAGCAGTTCTTC
TRBD1,few,TRBJ2-7,TRBV5-6,CASSSTPSDREAGYEQYF,TGTGCCAGCAGCTCCACCCCATCGGACAGGGAGGCTGGCTACGAGCAGTACTTC
-,many,TRBJ1-1,TRBV20-1,CSALIMNTEAFF,TGCAGTGCTTTGATAATGAACACTGAAGCTTTCTTT
TRBD1,many,TRBJ2-7,TRBV7-6,CASSPSGTGATYEQYF,TGTGCCAGCAGCCCGTCCGGGACAGGCGCAACCTACGAGCAGTACTTC
-,many,TRBJ2-7,TRBV7-2,CASSPGTHYEQYF,TGTGCCAGCAGTCCCGGGACCCACTACGAGCAGTACTTC
TRBD1,many,TRBJ1-6,TRBV12-3/TRBV12-4,CASTGDRGRRSYNSPLHF,TGTGCCAGCACCGGGGACAGGGGGCGAAGGTCCTATAATTCACCCCTCCACTTT
-,many,TRBJ2-7,TRBV7-9,CASSLLSTGEPYEQYF,TGTGCCAGCAGCTTACTCTCGACAGGCGAACCCTACGAGCAGTACTTC
-,many,TRBJ1-2,TRBV28,CASSFRANYGYTF,TGTGCCAGCAGTTTTCGTGCTAACTATGGCTACACCTTC
TRBD2,many,TRBJ2-3,TRBV5-1,CASSFTSGGAHVTDTQYF,TGCGCCAGCAGCTTCACTAGCGGGGGGGCTCATGTCACAGATACGCAGTATTTT
-,many,TRBJ2-3,TRBV5-5,CASSLDMANTDTQYF,TGTGCCAGCAGCTTAGATATGGCGAACACAGATACGCAGTATTTT
TRBD2,many,TRBJ2-1,TRBV7-2,CASRRGGTDYEQFF,TGTGCCAGCAGGCGGGGGGGCACCGATTATGAGCAGTTCTTC
-,many,TRBJ2-1,TRBV4-1,CASSQDLSFNEQFF,TGCGCCAGCAGCCAAGATCTGTCTTTCAATGAGCAGTTCTTC
-,many,TRBJ1-1,TRBV5-6,CASSLGSGGEAFF,TGTGCCAGCAGCTTGGGGTCGGGGGGAGAAGCTTTCTTT
TRBD1,few,TRBJ2-7,TRBV20-1,CSASPTGIDEQYF,TGCAGTGCTAGTCCGACAGGGATCGACGAGCAGTACTTC
-,-,TRBJ1-2,TRBV5-4,CASSLSQAGYGYTF,TGTGCCAGCAGCTTGAGTCAGGCCGGCTATGGCTACACCTTC
TRBD2,few,TRBJ2-1,TRBV7-2,CASSLGTSGGQNEQFF,TGTGCCAGCAGCTTAGGGACTAGCGGGGGGCAGAATGAGCAGTTCTTC
TRBD1,many,TRBJ1-5,TRBV20-1,CSARQGARSNQPQHF,TGCAGTGCTAGGCAGGGGGCGAGAAGCAATCAGCCCCAGCATTTT
-,many,TRBJ1-1,TRBV2,CASSEGTEAFF,TGTGCCAGCAGTGAAGGGACTGAAGCTTTCTTT
-,many,TRBJ1-2,TRBV7-9,CASSLDPGVHGYTF,TGTGCCAGCAGCTTAGACCCAGGGGTACACGGCTACACCTTC
TRBD1,many,TRBJ2-1,TRBV6-2/TRBV6-3,CASSWVPGQGNYNEQFF,TGTGCCAGCAGTTGGGTGCCGGGACAGGGAAACTACAATGAGCAGTTCTTC
-,many,TRBJ2-3,TRBV2,CASSANPTTDTQYF,TGTGCCAGCAGTGCCAATCCTACGACAGATACGCAGTATTTT
-,few,TRBJ2-1,TRBV2,CASRVLLEPEQFF,TGTGCCAGCAGAGTCCTACTGGAGCCTGAGCAGTTCTTC